This is a list of T cell receptor beta chains from one sample in a study of blood T cell repertoires in COVID-19. TCRdb keeps only in-frame clones here, not all; method: immunoSEQ multiplex PCR. The sample holds about 220,000 clones, 80% to 85% seen once. Sequencing input: peripheral blood. These receptors all come from a woman aged 55-70 years who had recovered from COVID-19. Each CDR3 is given with its conserved first and last residue. D genes are given only for firm matches. Expanded clones get a size class; other rows say once, few or many, or leave the size out.

clone_size: once
j_call: TRBJ1-6
v_call: TRBV11-2
d_call: TRBD1
cdr3_aa: CASSWTGGRSPLHF
cdr3_nt: TGTGCCAGCAGCTGGACAGGGGGCCGTTCACCCCTCCACTTT

clone_size: -
j_call: TRBJ1-1
v_call: TRBV5-4
d_call: -
cdr3_aa: CASSLGTDFSTEAFF
cdr3_nt: TGTGCCAGCAGCTTGGGTACCGACTTTTCAACTGAAGCTTTCTTT

clone_size: -
j_call: TRBJ2-7
v_call: TRBV27
d_call: -
cdr3_aa: CATDDSLNYYEQYF
cdr3_nt: TGTGCCACCGACGACAGCCTTAACTATTACGAGCAGTACTTC

clone_size: -
j_call: TRBJ2-3
v_call: TRBV11-3
d_call: TRBD1
cdr3_aa: CASSPRKGATDTQYF
cdr3_nt: TGTGCCAGCAGCCCTCGGAAGGGGGCCACAGATACGCAGTATTTT

clone_size: many
j_call: TRBJ2-4
v_call: TRBV2
d_call: -
cdr3_aa: CASSRTGGVIAKNIQYF
cdr3_nt: TGTGCCAGCAGTCGGACAGGCGGGGTGATAGCCAAAAACATTCAGTACTTC

clone_size: -
j_call: TRBJ1-2
v_call: TRBV27
d_call: -
cdr3_aa: CASSLSYRNRDGYTF
cdr3_nt: TGTGCCAGCAGTTTATCGTACAGGAATAGAGATGGCTACACCTTC

clone_size: -
j_call: TRBJ1-2
v_call: TRBV9
d_call: -
cdr3_aa: CASSVDLAGYGYTF
cdr3_nt: TGTGCCAGCAGCGTAGATCTGGCAGGATATGGCTACACCTTC

clone_size: -
j_call: TRBJ1-5
v_call: TRBV9
d_call: -
cdr3_aa: CASSAGRNSNQPQHF
cdr3_nt: TGTGCCAGCAGTGCAGGGCGAAATAGCAATCAGCCCCAGCATTTT

clone_size: -
j_call: TRBJ2-5
v_call: TRBV14
d_call: -
cdr3_aa: CASSPPRETQYF
cdr3_nt: TGTGCCAGCAGCCCCCCCCGGGAGACCCAGTACTTC

clone_size: -
j_call: TRBJ1-6
v_call: TRBV4-3
d_call: -
cdr3_aa: CASSQAHYNSPLHF
cdr3_nt: TGCGCCAGCAGCCAAGCACATTATAATTCACCCCTCCACTTT

clone_size: -
j_call: TRBJ1-4
v_call: TRBV4-1
d_call: -
cdr3_aa: CASSQDLNRRGEKLFF
cdr3_nt: TGCGCCAGCAGCCAAGATCTCAACAGGCGGGGTGAAAAACTGTTTTTT

clone_size: -
j_call: TRBJ2-1
v_call: TRBV7-9
d_call: TRBD2
cdr3_aa: CASSSTGSVRRGSYNEQFF
cdr3_nt: TGTGCCAGCAGCTCTACGGGTTCGGTAAGGCGGGGGAGTTACAATGAGCAGTTCTTC

clone_size: few
j_call: TRBJ1-4
v_call: TRBV7-2
d_call: -
cdr3_aa: CASSRQGNEKLFF
cdr3_nt: TGTGCCAGCAGCCGGCAGGGTAATGAAAAACTGTTTTTT

clone_size: -
j_call: TRBJ1-2
v_call: TRBV15
d_call: -
cdr3_aa: CATSRDRNYGYTF
cdr3_nt: TGTGCCACCAGCAGAGATCGTAACTATGGCTACACCTTC

clone_size: -
j_call: TRBJ2-6
v_call: TRBV20-1
d_call: -
cdr3_aa: CSASGRTGAGANVLTF
cdr3_nt: TGCAGTGCTAGTGGTAGGACGGGGGCTGGGGCCAACGTCCTGACTTTC

clone_size: -
j_call: TRBJ1-5
v_call: TRBV6-1
d_call: -
cdr3_aa: CASSEWRDQPQHF
cdr3_nt: TGTGCCAGCAGTGAATGGAGGGATCAGCCCCAGCATTTT

clone_size: -
j_call: TRBJ2-7
v_call: TRBV7-9
d_call: TRBD1
cdr3_aa: CASSSDRSYEQYF
cdr3_nt: TGTGCCAGCAGCTCGGACAGGAGCTACGAGCAGTACTTC

clone_size: few
j_call: TRBJ2-2
v_call: TRBV19
d_call: TRBD1
cdr3_aa: CASGRGRLSSNTGELFF
cdr3_nt: TGTGCCAGTGGCAGGGGGCGTCTTTCTTCGAACACCGGGGAGCTGTTTTTT

clone_size: -
j_call: TRBJ1-5
v_call: TRBV4-1
d_call: TRBD1
cdr3_aa: CASSQGGGGQYNQPQHF
cdr3_nt: TGCGCCAGCAGCCAAGGGGGTGGGGGACAGTACAATCAGCCCCAGCATTTT

clone_size: -
j_call: TRBJ2-1
v_call: TRBV5-1
d_call: TRBD1
cdr3_aa: CASSPDRGAYNEQFF
cdr3_nt: TGCGCCAGCAGCCCGGACAGGGGGGCTTACAATGAGCAGTTCTTC

clone_size: -
j_call: TRBJ1-2
v_call: TRBV18
d_call: TRBD1
cdr3_aa: CASSPQGASNYGYTF
cdr3_nt: TGTGCCAGCTCACCACAGGGGGCTTCAAACTATGGCTACACCTTC

clone_size: -
j_call: TRBJ2-7
v_call: TRBV5-6
d_call: -
cdr3_aa: CASSWTPSYEQYF
cdr3_nt: TGTGCCAGCAGCTGGACACCCTCCTACGAGCAGTACTTC

clone_size: once
j_call: TRBJ1-1
v_call: TRBV15
d_call: TRBD1
cdr3_aa: CATSRGAGGDTEAFF
cdr3_nt: TGTGCCACCAGCAGAGGGGCAGGGGGAGACACTGAAGCTTTCTTT

clone_size: -
j_call: TRBJ2-3
v_call: TRBV9
d_call: -
cdr3_aa: CAPTAHSPRISTDTQYF
cdr3_nt: TGTGCCCCCACGGCCCACTCCCCGAGGATTAGCACAGATACGCAGTATTTT

clone_size: -
j_call: TRBJ2-7
v_call: TRBV27
d_call: -
cdr3_aa: CATSKRELAYEQYF
cdr3_nt: TGTGCCACTTCTAAGAGAGAATTGGCCTACGAGCAGTACTTC

clone_size: -
j_call: TRBJ1-5
v_call: TRBV15
d_call: -
cdr3_aa: CATSRGGFGGYQPQHF
cdr3_nt: TGTGCCACCAGCAGAGGAGGGTTCGGGGGATATCAGCCCCAGCATTTT

clone_size: -
j_call: TRBJ1-6
v_call: TRBV2
d_call: TRBD1
cdr3_aa: CASSSDRGGADSPLHF
cdr3_nt: TGTGCCAGCAGTTCCGACAGGGGCGGGGCGGATTCACCCCTCCACTTT

clone_size: -
j_call: TRBJ2-3
v_call: TRBV11-2
d_call: -
cdr3_aa: CASSLTGQRTDTQYF
cdr3_nt: TGTGCCAGCAGCCTGACTGGACAGCGCACAGATACGCAGTATTTT

clone_size: -
j_call: TRBJ2-5
v_call: TRBV6-5
d_call: TRBD2
cdr3_aa: CASSLAGGGETQYF
cdr3_nt: TGTGCCAGCAGCCTAGCGGGGGGTGGAGAGACCCAGTACTTC

clone_size: -
j_call: TRBJ1-1
v_call: TRBV12-5
d_call: -
cdr3_aa: CASGLWVDRPPGEAFF
cdr3_nt: TGTGCTAGTGGTTTGTGGGTGGATCGCCCCCCGGGGGAAGCTTTCTTT

clone_size: -
j_call: TRBJ2-5
v_call: TRBV7-8
d_call: TRBD2
cdr3_aa: CASSLALAGGEETQYF
cdr3_nt: TGTGCCAGCAGCTTAGCCCTAGCGGGGGGTGAAGAGACCCAGTACTTC

clone_size: -
j_call: TRBJ1-4
v_call: TRBV21-1
d_call: -
cdr3_aa: CASSRGGDPRLGEKLFF
cdr3_nt: TGTGCCAGCAGCAGGGGGGGGGACCCGAGATTGGGTGAAAAACTGTTTTTT

clone_size: few
j_call: TRBJ1-2
v_call: TRBV12-3/TRBV12-4
d_call: TRBD1
cdr3_aa: CASSQGQGGYTF
cdr3_nt: TGTGCCAGCAGTCAGGGACAGGGAGGCTACACCTTC